The rows below give T cell receptor beta chains drawn from one sample of a study of T-cell memory formation after mild COVID-19. TCRdb reanalysed the 5' RACE reads using MiXCR and keeps one entry per CDR3 protein. Here the sample spans some 150,000 distinct CDR3 sequences, about 19% being singletons. Source material: PBMCs or a T cell subset sorted from them (not recorded which). The receptors were sampled from an adult woman who had mild COVID-19 (a few samples of this study predate the infection). Cell type and time point are not known. Both conserved end residues are part of each CDR3. D genes are given only for firm matches. Clone size appears in some rows only: once, few, many, or a class for an expanded clone.

.,.,TRBV7-3,TRBJ1-1,TGTGCCAGCAGCTTAGAGACGGCGAACACTGAAGCTTTCTTT,CASSLETANTEAFF
.,.,TRBV9,TRBJ2-3,TGTGCCAGCAGCGAGCGAGGGGACCGCACAGATACGCAGTATTTT,CASSERGDRTDTQYF
.,.,TRBV11-2,TRBJ1-4,TGTGCCAGCAGCCTTTGGGAGAATGAAAAACTGTTTTTT,CASSLWENEKLFF
few,.,TRBV20-1,TRBJ2-3,TGCAGTGCTAGCACGAAAGCAGATACGCAGTATTTT,CSASTKADTQYF
.,.,TRBV12-3/TRBV12-4,TRBJ2-7,TGTGCCAGCGTATTGTCGAGCAGCCCGACCTACGAGCAGTACTTC,CASVLSSSPTYEQYF
many,TRBD2,TRBV7-2,TRBJ2-7,TGTGCCAGCAGCTTATACAGCGGGGGATCCTACGAGCAGTACTTC,CASSLYSGGSYEQYF
few,.,TRBV5-1,TRBJ2-7,TGCGCCAGCAGCTTGGATAAGGAGCAGTACTTC,CASSLDKEQYF
few,.,TRBV10-3,TRBJ2-5,TGTGCCATCAGTCCTCCAATGGGAGAGACCCAGTACTTC,CAISPPMGETQYF
few,TRBD2,TRBV5-1,TRBJ2-5,TGCGCCAGCAGCTCTGGACTAGCGGGGGGGTTGGAGACCCAGTACTTC,CASSSGLAGGLETQYF
.,TRBD1,TRBV20-1,TRBJ2-4,TGCAGTGCTAGCGACTTACAGGGGGCGCTGGGAAACATTCAGTACTTC,CSASDLQGALGNIQYF
few,.,TRBV6-4,TRBJ1-2,TGTGCCAGCAGTGCCAGCCAGGGCAACTATGGCTACACCTTC,CASSASQGNYGYTF
few,TRBD2,TRBV24-1,TRBJ2-1,TGTGCCACCAGTGTTTGGACTAGCGGGGTCAATGAGCAGTTCTTC,CATSVWTSGVNEQFF
many,TRBD2,TRBV20-1,TRBJ2-1,TGCAGTGCCCGAGCGGGACTAGTAAATGAGCAGTTCTTC,CSARAGLVNEQFF
few,.,TRBV15,TRBJ2-6,TGTGCCACCAGCAACAGACAGATCTCTGGGGCCAACGTCCTGACTTTC,CATSNRQISGANVLTF
few,TRBD1,TRBV20-1,TRBJ1-2,TGCAGTGCTAGAGCCCCGGGACAGGGGACGGCCGCTAACTATGGCTACACCTTC,CSARAPGQGTAANYGYTF
.,TRBD1,TRBV6-5,TRBJ2-3,TGTGCCAGCAGGGACAGGGGCACAGATACGCAGTATTTT,CASRDRGTDTQYF
.,TRBD2,TRBV4-3,TRBJ2-7,TGCGCCAGCAGCCAGGTTATAGCGGGACGATACTCATCCTACGAGCAGTACTTC,CASSQVIAGRYSSYEQYF
.,TRBD1,TRBV7-8,TRBJ2-7,TGTGCCAGCAAATGGAACAGGGGGCGCGGTTCCTACGAGCAGTACTTC,CASKWNRGRGSYEQYF
few,.,TRBV4-3,TRBJ1-2,TGCGCCAGCAGCCAAGATGGGGGGGATGGCTACACCTTC,CASSQDGGDGYTF
few,.,TRBV20-1,TRBJ1-1,TGCAGTGGACAGGAGCACACTGAAGCTTTCTTT,CSGQEHTEAFF
.,.,TRBV5-1,TRBJ2-5,TGCGCCAGCAGCTTGGGCCCTTCGGCGGAGACCCAGTACTTC,CASSLGPSAETQYF
.,TRBD2,TRBV7-6,TRBJ2-3,TGTGCCAGCAGCTTAGCGGTGGCTAGCGGGGGGAGGAGTGCAGATACGCAGTATTTT,CASSLAVASGGRSADTQYF
.,.,TRBV6-5,TRBJ2-7,TGTGCCAGCAGTTACCGGGGAAGGGCCTACGAGCAGTACTTC,CASSYRGRAYEQYF
.,TRBD2,TRBV7-3,TRBJ2-1,TGTGCCAGCAGCCCATTAGCGGGAGGGGTGCAGTTCTTC,CASSPLAGGVQFF
few,TRBD2,TRBV7-8,TRBJ2-1,TGTGCCAGCACCCAGACTAGCGGGAGTTACAATGAGCAGTTCTTC,CASTQTSGSYNEQFF
.,TRBD1,TRBV29-1,TRBJ1-5,TGCAGCGTCGGACAGGGGGCTGATCAGCCCCAGCATTTT,CSVGQGADQPQHF
.,.,TRBV5-1,TRBJ1-4,TGCGCCAGCAGCCCCCCAGGGGTTGGAGAAAAACTGTTTTTT,CASSPPGVGEKLFF
few,TRBD1,TRBV3-1,TRBJ1-2,TGTGCCGGAAGGACAGGGAGAGGTGGCTACACCTTC,CAGRTGRGGYTF
.,.,TRBV3-1,TRBJ2-5,TGTGCCAGCAGCCTATGGACTTCCGCGATGGAGACCCAGTACTTC,CASSLWTSAMETQYF
.,.,TRBV2,TRBJ1-5,TGTGCCAGCAGTGAAGACAATCAGCCCCAGCATTTT,CASSEDNQPQHF
.,.,TRBV25-1,TRBJ2-5,TGTGCCAGCAGTGAACTCCTAGGGGGAGAGACCCAGTACTTC,CASSELLGGETQYF
.,TRBD1,TRBV24-1,TRBJ1-1,TGTGCCACCAGTGATCAGGGGGACAGAGAAGCTTTCTTT,CATSDQGDREAFF
few,.,TRBV7-2,TRBJ1-1,TGTGCCAGCAGCTCAAACATGAACACTGAAGCTTTCTTT,CASSSNMNTEAFF
.,.,TRBV2,TRBJ1-2,TGTGCCAGCAGTGTGGCAGGCGCCCACGGCTACACCTTC,CASSVAGAHGYTF
.,.,TRBV12-3/TRBV12-4,TRBJ2-2,TGTGCCAGCAGTTTAAGGAACACCGGGGAGCTGTTTTTT,CASSLRNTGELFF
few,.,TRBV5-6,TRBJ2-7,TGTGCCAGCAGCTTTGTCCCGGGCGAGCAGTACTTC,CASSFVPGEQYF
few,.,TRBV7-2,TRBJ1-2,TGTGCCAGCGGTGGGAACTATGGCTACACCTTC,CASGGNYGYTF
.,.,TRBV9,TRBJ2-5,TGTGCCAGCAGCTCCTCTTGGGAGACCCAGTACTTC,CASSSSWETQYF
few,TRBD1,TRBV3-1,TRBJ1-6,TGTGCCAGCAGTCCCGGGACAGGCGAGAATTCACCCCTCCACTTT,CASSPGTGENSPLHF
few,.,TRBV2,TRBJ2-3,TGTGCCAGCAGTGAGTCTAGGGCGAGCACAGATACGCAGTATTTT,CASSESRASTDTQYF
.,TRBD1,TRBV20-1,TRBJ2-6,TGCAGTGCTAGAAAGCAGGGGGCTGGGGCCAACGTCCTGACTTTC,CSARKQGAGANVLTF
few,TRBD1,TRBV6-5,TRBJ2-3,TGTGCCAGCAGTTACCGTCCGGGACAGGGGTTTACAGATACGCAGTATTTT,CASSYRPGQGFTDTQYF
few,.,TRBV9,TRBJ2-4,TGTGCCAGCAGCGTAGTTAGCGATGGGCCTGGGGCCAAAAACATTCAGTACTTC,CASSVVSDGPGAKNIQYF
.,.,TRBV3-1,TRBJ1-5,TGTGCCAGCAGCCAAGCGGGGGGCCCCCAGCATTTT,CASSQAGGPQHF
few,TRBD2,TRBV20-1,TRBJ2-1,TGCAGTGCTAGCCAGCGGGGGACCGGATGGTACAATGAGCAGTTCTTC,CSASQRGTGWYNEQFF
few,.,TRBV5-5,TRBJ1-2,TGTGCCAGCAGCTTGGCCGGGGCCGGGAACTATGGCTACACCTTC,CASSLAGAGNYGYTF
few,.,TRBV3-1,TRBJ1-6,TGTGCCAGCAGGCGACATTATAATTCACCCCTCCACTTT,CASRRHYNSPLHF
few,.,TRBV3-1,TRBJ2-3,TGTGCCAGCAGACTCAAGGCGAGACAGAAGAACACAGATACGCAGTATTTT,CASRLKARQKNTDTQYF
few,TRBD1,TRBV5-1,TRBJ1-6,TGCGCCAGCAGCTCGGGACAGGGAGACTCACCCCTCCACTTT,CASSSGQGDSPLHF
.,.,TRBV6-5,TRBJ1-1,TGTGCCAGCAGAGGACAGTCGAACACTGAAGCTTTCTTT,CASRGQSNTEAFF
.,TRBD2,TRBV27,TRBJ2-5,TGTGCCAGCAGGGGGATAGCGGGAATAGAGACCCAGTACTTC,CASRGIAGIETQYF
.,TRBD2,TRBV5-5,TRBJ2-1,TGTGCCAGCAGCTTCGGCGGGGGGGCGTCGTATGAGCAGTTCTTC,CASSFGGGASYEQFF
few,.,TRBV24-1,TRBJ2-1,TGTGCCACCAGTGATCCCCTGGGTTTTGACAATGAGCAGTTCTTC,CATSDPLGFDNEQFF
.,.,TRBV12-3/TRBV12-4,TRBJ1-1,TGTGCCAGCAGTTTGGTGGAGAACACTGAAGCTTTCTTT,CASSLVENTEAFF
.,TRBD1,TRBV3-1,TRBJ1-5,TGTGCCAGCAGCCGAGACAGGGGAGAGGGGCAGCCCCAGCATTTT,CASSRDRGEGQPQHF